The 18 T cell receptor beta chains below were found in one sample sequenced in a study of T-cell reconstitution after alpha-beta-depleted transplantation in children. Unique molecular identifiers were used in preparing the TCRbeta library. Each CDR3 protein is one row after TCRdb ran MiXCR on the PCR reads. The sample consists of about 980,000 distinct CDR3 sequences, around 30% of them appearing once. The source was PBMCs, mostly from graft donor cells, collected 360 days after TCRalphabeta/CD19-depleted stem cell transplant. These receptors came from a boy under two years old who had a stem cell transplant for SCID, so the T cells may come from the graft donor.

V and J are TRBV29-1 and TRBJ2-1, with D possibly TRBD1 on 6 matching bases. Trimming stripped 3 bases from V and 4 bases from J, with 10 bases between. There are 13 residues in the CDR3. The germline V gene has CDR1 SQVTM and CDR2 ANQGSEA. CDR3 region: CSVDEGVYNEQFF. In DNA form, the CDR3 reads TGCAGCGTTGACGAGGGGGTTTACAATGAGCAGTTCTTC.

This chain joins TRBV12-3 or TRBV12-4 and TRBJ1-1; 8 bases line up with TRBD1. The CDR3 contains 14 residues. Losses at the gene ends were 2 bases for V and 4 bases for J; bases not matched to a gene: 3. CDR3 nucleotides: TGTGCCAGCAGTTTACAGGGGGCCAGCACTGAAGCTTTCTTT. Translating gives CASSLQGASTEAFF.

V gene TRBV5-1 combines with J gene TRBJ2-5, with TRBD2 identical over 13 bases. After removal of 4 bases from V and 0 bases from J, the junction contained 18 bases not matched to a gene. CDR1 SGHRS and CDR2 YFSETQ come from the germline V gene. This CDR3 contains 21 residues. The CDR3 DNA is TGCGCCAGCAGCCCGACCCTAGGCTACGGACTAGCGGGGGCTTACCAAGAGACCCAGTACTTC. Residues: CASSPTLGYGLAGAYQETQYF.

This sequence joins TRBV29-1 and TRBJ2-3; 7 bases agree with TRBD2. Trimming took 3 bases from V and 6 from J; bases not matched to a gene: 6. The CDR3 length is 13 residues. Germline V gene lookup returns CDR1 SQVTM and CDR2 ANQGSEA. CDR3: CSVDTGGTDTQYF. The CDR3 region has the DNA TGCAGCGTTGACACGGGGGGAACCGATACGCAGTATTTT.

The chain employs TRBV20-1 and TRBJ2-3; weak D call: TRBD2 (6 bases). The germline V and J ends were trimmed by 2 bases and 4 bases, with 13 bases remaining between them. Germline V CDR1 and CDR2: DFQATT, SNEGSKA (reference sequence). The CDR3 length is 14 residues. Written as DNA, the CDR3 is TGCAGTGCTAGATCTGGGAGGTTGCCAGATACGCAGTATTTT. Its protein is CSARSGRLPDTQYF.

J is TRBJ1-1 and V is TRBV3-1, with D perhaps TRBD1 (5 bases). Trimming cost V 7 bases and J 8 bases, with 17 bases left between them. The CDR3 covers 13 residues. Looked up from germline, CDR1 is LGHDT and CDR2 is YNNKEL (reference sequence). The CDR3 nucleotides are TGTGCCAGCACCACGTGGGACGGCGAGGAAGCTTTCTTT. This sequence encodes CASTTWDGEEAFF.

This clonotype appeared a few times. The V and J genes are TRBV6-1 and TRBJ1-4, with 11 bases identical to TRBD1. CDR3 length: 17 residues. V trimming: 6 bases; J trimming: 2 bases; junction bases outside the gene matches: 8. CDR1 and CDR2 (germline): MNHNS, SASEGT. CDR3 loop: CASRDRGLSTTNEKLFF. For the CDR3, the DNA is TGTGCCAGCAGGGACAGGGGGCTAAGTACGACTAATGAAAAACTGTTTTTT.

The J gene is TRBJ2-3, the V gene TRBV4-1, with 7 bases fitting TRBD2. Germline trimming cut 1 base from V and 2 bases from J; bases unmatched to any gene: 15. Germline loops: CDR1 MGHRA, CDR2 YSYEKL. CDR3 size: 19 residues. This CDR3 is CASSQVSLRTRHYTDTQYF. The DNA for the CDR3 is TGCGCCAGCAGCCAAGTGTCGCTAAGGACTAGACATTACACAGATACGCAGTATTTT.

The V and J genes are TRBV9 and TRBJ1-1; no clear D. This CDR3 comprises 13 residues. Trimming took off 0 bases at V and 4 bases at J, with 7 bases between the two ends. Per germline, CDR1 SGDLS and CDR2 YYNGEE. CDR3 residues: CASSVGSVTEAFF. The CDR3 DNA reads as TGTGCCAGCAGCGTAGGGTCGGTCACTGAAGCTTTCTTT. Based on the CDR3 plus reference TRBV9 and TRBJ1-1, the full variable domain is DSGVTQTPKHLITATGQRVTLRCSPRSGDLSVYWYQQSLDQGLQFLIQYYNGEERAKGNILERFSAQQFPDLHSELNLSSLELGDSALYFCASSVGSVTEAFFGQGTRLTVV.

CDR3 coding DNA: TGCGCCAGCAGCTCAAACAGCTACCCTGGGGCCAACGTCCTGACTTTC. Residues: CASSSNSYPGANVLTF. This chain uses TRBV5-1 with TRBJ2-6; D remains ambiguous. V shed 3 bases and J shed 2 bases, with 12 bases lying between them. The CDR3 length is 16 residues. Germline V gene lookup returns CDR1 SGHRS and CDR2 YFSETQ.

This sequence joins TRBV29-1 and TRBJ2-7; 12 bases are a match to TRBD2. Per the germline V gene, CDR1 is SQVTM and CDR2 is ANQGSEA. This CDR3 spans 13 amino acids. V shed 6 bases, J shed 1 base, and the junction held 1 base outside the gene matches. The CDR3 here is CSVGTSGSYEQYF. CDR3 in DNA: TGCAGCGTCGGGACTAGCGGGTCCTACGAGCAGTACTTC.

The chain employs TRBV4-3 and TRBJ2-7; no firm D call. Germline V gives CDR1 LGHNA, CDR2 YSLEER. The CDR3 has 16 amino acids. V dropped 0 bases and J dropped 2 bases, with 14 bases sitting between them. CDR3 residues: CASSQEWAPAPYEQYF. Written as DNA, the CDR3 is TGCGCCAGCAGCCAAGAATGGGCACCTGCCCCCTACGAGCAGTACTTC.

This clonotype came up a few times. The V gene is TRBV5-1, the J gene TRBJ2-7, with 11 bases matching TRBD1. With 4 bases clipped from V and 4 bases from J, the junction kept 7 bases outside the gene matches. The CDR3 spans 15 residues. CDR1 is SGHRS and CDR2 is YFSETQ in the germline V gene. The CDR3 region is CASSRTGTGGYEQYF. Here the CDR3 DNA reads TGCGCCAGCAGCCGGACCGGGACAGGGGGGTACGAGCAGTACTTC.

V usage is TRBV29-1 and J usage is TRBJ1-4, with D tentatively TRBD1 (6 bases). Germline values: CDR1 SQVTM, CDR2 ANQGSEA. With 6 bases removed from V and 3 bases from J, the gap between germline ends came to 11 bases. The CDR3 loop spans 13 amino acids. CDR3 in DNA: TGCAGCGTCCGCGGGACACCTAATGAAAAACTGTTTTTT. Protein: CSVRGTPNEKLFF.

The J gene is TRBJ2-2, the V gene TRBV6-5; D gene unclear. The V and J ends lost 3 bases and 7 bases respectively, with 9 bases between them. Germline loops: CDR1 MNHEY, CDR2 SVGAGI. The CDR3 is made up of 13 amino acids. The CDR3 spells CASSYDSGGELFF. In nucleotides, the CDR3 is TGTGCCAGCAGTTATGATTCGGGCGGGGAGCTGTTTTTT.

The chain employs TRBV5-1 and TRBJ2-1, with a weak D call TRBD2 (6 bases). V was cut by 1 base and J by 3 bases, with 20 bases left in between. CDR3 length: 18 amino acids. Germline V gene sequence: CDR1 SGHRS, CDR2 YFSETQ. The CDR3 sequence is CASSLTQGGPVGYNEQFF. Written as DNA, the CDR3 is TGCGCCAGCAGCTTGACGCAGGGAGGTCCCGTAGGCTACAATGAGCAGTTCTTC.

This clonotype came up a few times. The chain joins TRBV2 to TRBJ1-2; D is ambiguous. Trimming removed 1 base at V and 5 bases at J, with 8 bases between. The CDR3 is 13 residues long. Germline V gives CDR1 SNHLY, CDR2 FYNNEI. The CDR3 DNA follows: TGTGCCAGCAGTGAAGGACACCTTTATGGCTACACCTTC. Translating gives CASSEGHLYGYTF.

The V call is TRBV2, the J call TRBJ2-3; 9 bases line up with TRBD2. Germline V gene lookup returns CDR1 SNHLY and CDR2 FYNNEI. V lost 3 bases to trimming and J lost 4 bases; unmatched junction nucleotides: 5. The CDR3 is made up of 15 amino acids. The CDR3 nucleotides are TGTGCCAGCAGTGATCTAGCGGGGAGGCCAGATACGCAGTATTTT. It yields the protein CASSDLAGRPDTQYF.